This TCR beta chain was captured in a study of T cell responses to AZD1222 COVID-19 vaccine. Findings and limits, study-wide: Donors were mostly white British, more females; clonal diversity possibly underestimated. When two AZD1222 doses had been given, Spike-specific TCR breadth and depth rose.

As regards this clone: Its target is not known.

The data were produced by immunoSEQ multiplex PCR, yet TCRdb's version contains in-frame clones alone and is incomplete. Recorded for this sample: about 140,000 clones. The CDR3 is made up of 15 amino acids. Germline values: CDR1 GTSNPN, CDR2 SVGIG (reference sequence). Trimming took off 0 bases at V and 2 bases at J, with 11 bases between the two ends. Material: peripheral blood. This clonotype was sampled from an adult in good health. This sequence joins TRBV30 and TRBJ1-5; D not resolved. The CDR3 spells CAWSVGGLGNQPQHF. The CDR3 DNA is TGTGCCTGGAGTGTTGGAGGTTTGGGCAATCAGCCCCAGCATTTT.